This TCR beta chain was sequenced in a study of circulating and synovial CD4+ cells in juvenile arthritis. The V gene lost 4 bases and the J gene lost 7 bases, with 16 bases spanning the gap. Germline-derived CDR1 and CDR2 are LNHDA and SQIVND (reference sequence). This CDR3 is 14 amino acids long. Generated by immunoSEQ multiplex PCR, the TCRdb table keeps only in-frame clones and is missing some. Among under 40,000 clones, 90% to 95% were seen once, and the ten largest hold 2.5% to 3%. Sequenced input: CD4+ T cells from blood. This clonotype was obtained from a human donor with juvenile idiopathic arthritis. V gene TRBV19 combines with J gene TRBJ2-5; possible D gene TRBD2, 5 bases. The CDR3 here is CASSTQGRSGTQYF. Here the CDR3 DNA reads TGTGCCAGTAGTACGCAAGGCCGGAGCGGGACCCAGTACTTC.